These 15 T cell receptor beta chains were all obtained from the same sample, sequenced in a study of CD4 T cells in relation to SARS-CoV-2 and coronaviruses. These TCRs are of unknown antigen specificity. The unexposed donors gave CD4+ T cells in 2011-2018, prior to COVID-19. Isolation of CD4+ T cells took place after about 9 days in culture. TCRdb's copy holds only in-frame clones and misses some; the assay was immunoSEQ multiplex PCR. The table has approximately 19,000 clones, 76% seen once; the top ten hold about 16%. Sequenced: CD4+ T cells from PBMCs, cultured in vitro. The receptors were sampled from a human donor in good health.

This chain joins TRBV4-1 and TRBJ2-2; 9 bases map to TRBD1. V gave up 2 bases and J gave up 4 bases; unmatched junction bases: 8. Looked up from germline, CDR1 is MGHRA and CDR2 is YSYEKL. The CDR3 is 17 amino acids. CDR3: CASSQSDRGVRTGELFF. The CDR3 bases are TGCGCCAGCAGCCAATCTGACAGGGGGGTTCGCACCGGGGAGCTGTTTTTT.

The gene calls are TRBV9 and TRBJ1-2; 12 nucleotides line up with TRBD1. Losses at the gene ends were 0 bases for V and 9 bases for J; bases not matched to a gene: 6. Germline V lookup: CDR1 SGDLS, CDR2 YYNGEE. The CDR3 contains 15 residues. CDR3 in amino acids: CASSVAGTGGRRYTF. The CDR3 DNA sequence: TGTGCCAGCAGCGTAGCTGGGACAGGGGGCAGGCGCTACACCTTC.

In nucleotides, the CDR3 is TGTGCCAGCAGTTTACGGGAAGTGAACGAGCAGTACTTC. The encoded protein is CASSLREVNEQYF. This chain connects TRBV27 to TRBJ2-7, with D possibly matching TRBD2 (5 bases). Trimming shortened V by 2 bases and J by 5 bases, and 10 bases separated the two germline ends. Germline CDR1 and CDR2: MNHEY and SMNVEV (reference sequence). This CDR3 is 13 amino acids long.

The chain is built from TRBV12-5 and TRBJ2-7, with TRBD1 as a possible D gene (5 bases). The CDR3 covers 15 residues. Germline CDR1 and CDR2: LGHNT and FRNRAP. The V and J ends lost 0 bases and 0 bases respectively, with 9 bases between them. The CDR3 region is CASGLVAGPSYEQYF. The CDR3 coding sequence is TGTGCTAGTGGTTTGGTAGCAGGGCCCTCCTACGAGCAGTACTTC.

In this sample, this clone turned up a few times. This chain connects TRBV6-5 to TRBJ2-2, with TRBD2 matching 9 bases. CDR1 MNHEY and CDR2 SVGAGI come from the germline V gene. The trim removed 2 bases at V and 4 bases at J, leaving 5 bases unmatched. The CDR3 runs to 16 residues. The CDR3, as DNA: TGTGCCAGCAGTTACCAGGCGGGAGGGAGCACCGGGGAGCTGTTTTTT. Translating gives CASSYQAGGSTGELFF.

This chain uses TRBV9 with TRBJ2-7; D might be TRBD1 (7 bases). The ends were cut back, 3 bases at V and 4 bases at J, with 20 bases in the middle. Germline V gene lookup returns CDR1 SGDLS and CDR2 YYNGEE. This CDR3 comprises 16 residues. The CDR3 DNA sequence: TGTGCCAGCAGCGCCCAACCCCAGGGGGGAATATACGAGCAGTACTTC. This gives the protein CASSAQPQGGIYEQYF.

This chain links TRBV30 with TRBJ1-1; D gene ambiguous. This CDR3 spans 17 amino acids. Germline CDR1 reads GTSNPN; CDR2 reads SVGIG (reference sequence). Trimming cost V 5 bases and J 4 bases, with 26 bases left between them. The CDR3 spells CAWHLISDAWGGTEAFF. DNA for the CDR3: TGTGCCTGGCACCTAATTTCGGACGCCTGGGGAGGCACTGAAGCTTTCTTT.

This sequence joins TRBV29-1 and TRBJ2-5; D not resolved. The CDR3 contains 17 residues. In germline, CDR1 is SQVTM, CDR2 ANQGSEA. The V and J ends lost 1 base and 4 bases respectively, with 22 bases between them. DNA of the CDR3: TGCAGCGTTGAAGGGGCGCCCGGTTACCTTCAGATAGAGACCCAGTACTTC. Protein product: CSVEGAPGYLQIETQYF.

V usage is TRBV27 and J usage is TRBJ1-4; the D is unclear. Germline V gene sequence: CDR1 MNHEY, CDR2 SMNVEV (reference sequence). This CDR3 is 14 amino acids long. CDR3 protein: CATSPRRGGEKLFF. CDR3 bases: TGTGCGACCTCACCCAGGCGGGGAGGTGAAAAACTGTTTTTT. Full variable domain (outside the CDR3, taken from reference TRBV27 and TRBJ1-4): EAQVTQNPRYLITVTGKKLTVTCSQNMNHEYMSWYRQDPGLGLRQIYYSMNVEVTDKGDVPEGYKVSRKEKRNFPLILESPSPNQTSLYFCATSPRRGGEKLFFGSGTQLSVL.

V gene TRBV6-2 or TRBV6-3 combines with J gene TRBJ2-3, with 8 bases lining up with TRBD1. V was pared by 0 bases and J by 1 base, with 6 bases of the junction left unmatched. CDR1 is MNHEY and CDR2 is SVGEGT in the germline V gene. The CDR3 extends over 17 amino acids. CDR3 in DNA: TGTGCCAGCAGTTACTCGTTCAAGGACAGGGGCACAGATACGCAGTATTTT. Translation gives CASSYSFKDRGTDTQYF.

The chain is built from TRBV5-1 and TRBJ1-4, with a weak D call TRBD1 (6 bases). From germline, CDR1 is SGHRS and CDR2 YFSETQ. This CDR3 region has 13 residues. V was clipped by 5 bases and J by 5 bases, with 10 bases between them. The CDR3 sequence: CASSYGQNEKLFF. CDR3 nucleotides: TGCGCCAGCAGTTACGGACAGAATGAAAAACTGTTTTTT.

V and J are TRBV7-2 and TRBJ1-6; a weak D match, TRBD1 (5 bases). Between the trimmed V and J ends, which lost 0 bases and 5 bases, there was a span of 14 bases. This CDR3 is 17 amino acids long. Germline CDR1 and CDR2: SGHTA and FQGNSA. CDR3 DNA: TGTGCCAGCAGCTTAGCGCGGAGACAGATACATAATTCACCCCTCCACTTT. Protein product: CASSLARRQIHNSPLHF.

The V gene is TRBV5-1, the J gene TRBJ1-1, with D tentatively TRBD1 (5 bases). Germline-derived CDR1 and CDR2 are SGHRS and YFSETQ. The CDR3 contains 14 residues. V was shortened by 0 bases and J by 3 bases, with 9 bases between the two germline ends. The CDR3 bases are TGCGCCAGCAGCTTGGGGTCGGGGCACACTGAAGCTTTCTTT. It encodes CASSLGSGHTEAFF.

This clone was seen once. The chain joins TRBV5-1 to TRBJ2-2; perhaps TRBD1 as D (6 bases). Trimming took 0 bases from V and 4 from J, leaving 16 bases between them. In germline, CDR1 is SGHRS, CDR2 YFSETQ. This CDR3 comprises 17 residues. Here the CDR3 reads CASSLVVPGAGTGELFF. The CDR3 DNA is TGCGCCAGCAGCTTGGTAGTTCCAGGGGCGGGCACCGGGGAGCTGTTTTTT.

V and J are TRBV2 and TRBJ2-6, with 7 positions matching TRBD1. The CDR3 runs 18 residues. Germline V gene lookup returns CDR1 SNHLY and CDR2 FYNNEI. With V trimmed by 5 bases and J by 4 bases, 14 bases remained unmatched. In DNA form, the CDR3 reads TGTGCCAGCAGTAGTCCCGGGACAGCGGTTATGGGGGCCAACGTCCTGACTTTC. Its translation: CASSSPGTAVMGANVLTF. Full variable domain (outside the CDR3, taken from reference TRBV2 and TRBJ2-6): EPEVTQTPSHQVTQMGQEVILRCVPISNHLYFYWYRQILGQKVEFLVSFYNNEISEKSEIFDDQFSVERPDGSNFTLKIRSTKLEDSAMYFCASSSPGTAVMGANVLTFGAGSRLTVL.